This entry concerns a single T cell receptor beta chain. Its antigen remains unknown. The sample comes from a study of T-cell memory formation after mild COVID-19. TCRdb passed the 5' RACE reads through MiXCR, listing each CDR3 protein once. The table has 550,000 to 700,000 distinct CDR3 sequences, 15% to 20% seen once. The CDR3 is made up of 14 amino acids. The V gene lost 6 bases and the J gene lost 0 bases, with 15 bases spanning the gap. CDR1 is SQVTM and CDR2 is ANQGSEA in the germline V gene. Study-wide findings and caveats: There was a balanced CD4/CD8 profile in clones contracting day 15 to 85, and later expanders leaned CD4+.

J is TRBJ2-7 and V is TRBV29-1, with a tentative D call TRBD1 (6 bases). The TCR originated in an adult woman who had mild COVID-19 (a few samples of this study predate the infection). Cell type and time point are not known. The sequenced material came from PBMCs or a T cell subset sorted from them (not recorded which). The CDR3 DNA reads as TGCAGCGTGACCGGGACAACTAGCTCCTACGAGCAGTACTTC. Translated, it gives CSVTGTTSSYEQYF.